The 19 T cell receptor beta chains given below trace back to one sample, sequenced in a study of blood T cell repertoires in COVID-19. Sequencing used immunoSEQ multiplex PCR; TCRdb keeps in-frame clones, though not all of them. Of approximately 75,000 clones in the sample, 84% were seen once. Sequenced material: peripheral blood. The receptors come from a woman between 50 and 59 years old with acute or convalescent COVID-19.

The V call is TRBV11-3, the J call TRBJ2-2; 9 bases are a match to TRBD2. The J segment lost 5 bases and the V segment lost 0 bases, leaving 10 bases of the junction unmatched. The CDR3 has 18 amino acids. The germline V gene encodes CDR1 SGHNT and CDR2 YENEEA. The CDR3 bases are TGTGCCAGCAGCTTAGATCGGTGGGGTAGCGGGGGTACCGGGGAGCTGTTTTTT. This codes for CASSLDRWGSGGTGELFF.

The rearrangement uses TRBV19 and TRBJ2-2; D may be TRBD2 (7 bases). The germline V and J ends were trimmed by 11 bases and 1 base, with 17 bases remaining between them. CDR1 and CDR2 from the germline V gene are LNHDA and SQIVND (reference sequence). The CDR3 has 15 residues. CDR3 loop: CASQGGGLNTGELFF. CDR3 sequence (DNA): TGTGCCTCCCAGGGCGGGGGCCTGAACACCGGGGAGCTGTTTTTT.

The chain has TRBV7-2 and TRBJ2-6; D uncertain. The V and J ends lost 5 bases and 0 bases respectively, with 11 bases between them. The germline gives CDR1 SGHTA, CDR2 FQGNSA. The CDR3 length is 16 residues. CDR3 DNA: TGTGCCAGCAGCCAATCGGCGGCCTCTGGGGCCAACGTCCTGACTTTC. Its translation: CASSQSAASGANVLTF.

V is TRBV6-2 or TRBV6-3 and J is TRBJ2-1, with TRBD1 matching 7 bases. This CDR3 is built from 17 residues. Per the germline V gene, CDR1 is MNHEY and CDR2 is SVGEGT. Trimming cost V 6 bases and J 0 bases; bases outside gene matches: 11. CDR3 sequence: CASRYTGAISSYNEQFF. CDR3 sequence (DNA): TGTGCCAGCAGGTACACAGGGGCCATTAGCTCCTACAATGAGCAGTTCTTC.

For the CDR3, the DNA is TGCAGTGCTAGTCGTACGGGACAGGGACTCTCAGCCCAGCATTTT. The encoded protein is CSASRTGQGLSAQHF. This rearrangement joins TRBV20-1 to TRBJ1-5, with 9 nucleotides matching TRBD1. CDR3 size: 15 residues. Germline V gene lookup returns CDR1 DFQATT and CDR2 SNEGSKA (reference sequence). With V trimmed by 3 bases and J by 11 bases, 14 bases remained unmatched.

The chain combines TRBV6-2 or TRBV6-3 with TRBJ2-1; 10 bases match TRBD1. V dropped 4 bases and J dropped 12; count of bases not matched to a gene: 9. Germline-derived CDR1 and CDR2 are MNHEY and SVGEGT. CDR3 length: 14 residues. The CDR3: CASSSGQGVTWQFF. In DNA, the CDR3 is TGTGCCAGCAGTTCTGGACAGGGGGTGACCTGGCAGTTCTTC.

The J gene is TRBJ1-1, the V gene TRBV19; D possibly corresponds to TRBD1 (6 bases). The V gene lost 6 bases and the J gene lost 8 bases, with 10 bases spanning the gap. Per germline, CDR1 LNHDA and CDR2 SQIVND (reference sequence). There are 11 residues in the CDR3. In DNA form, the CDR3 reads TGTGCCAGTAGACGCGGACAGGAAGCTTTCTTT. Translated: CASRRGQEAFF.

This sequence joins TRBV7-2 and TRBJ2-1; 10 bases line up with TRBD2. The germline V gene encodes CDR1 SGHTA and CDR2 FQGNSA. CDR3 length: 17 residues. J lost 9 bases, V lost 0 bases, and 11 bases had no gene match. CDR3 in DNA: TGTGCCAGCAGCTTAGCGCCCAGCGGGAGGGCCTGGGTTGAGCAGTTCTTC. Amino acid sequence: CASSLAPSGRAWVEQFF.

This clone appeared once. V is TRBV12-3 or TRBV12-4 and J is TRBJ1-4; D remains unclear. The length of the CDR3 is 12 residues. Trimming removed 3 bases from V and 8 bases from J, with 7 bases in between. CDR3 region: CASSFSGEKLFF. CDR3 DNA: TGTGCCAGCAGTTTCTCGGGGGAAAAACTGTTTTTT.

The CDR3 reads CASSQVRQGTEAFF. CDR3 nucleotide sequence: TGTGCCAGCAGCCAAGTCCGACAGGGCACTGAAGCTTTCTTT. The chain combines TRBV3-1 (or the pseudogene TRBV3-2) with TRBJ1-1; 7 nucleotides align to TRBD1. Germline V gives CDR1 LGHDT, CDR2 YNNKEL (reference sequence). Trimming took 1 base from V and 4 from J; bases not matched to a gene: 3. The CDR3 totals 14 residues.

The chain couples TRBV5-5 to TRBJ2-7; D perhaps matches TRBD1 (6 bases). The ends were cut back, 4 bases at V and 0 bases at J, with 11 bases in the middle. Per germline, CDR1 SGHKS and CDR2 YYEKEE (reference sequence). The CDR3 is made up of 14 amino acids. CDR3 region: CASSPTQGSYEQYF. The CDR3 DNA sequence: TGTGCCAGCAGCCCCACACAGGGCTCCTACGAGCAGTACTTC. The full variable domain, its missing parts supplied by reference TRBV5-5 and TRBJ2-7, is DAGVTQSPTHLIKTRGQQVTLRCSPISGHKSVSWYQQVLGQGPQFIFQYYEKEERGRGNFPDRFSARQFPNYSSELNVNALLLGDSALYLCASSPTQGSYEQYFGPGTRLTVT.

The V gene is TRBV27, the J gene TRBJ1-5; 8 bases match TRBD1. This CDR3 comprises 14 residues. Per the germline V gene, CDR1 is MNHEY and CDR2 is SMNVEV (reference sequence). With V trimmed by 6 bases and J by 3 bases, 4 bases remained unmatched. Here the CDR3 DNA reads TGTGCCAGCAGACCGGGACAGGCCAATCAGCCCCAGCATTTT. This gives the protein CASRPGQANQPQHF.

V is TRBV28 and J is TRBJ2-3, with unresolved D. The length of the CDR3 is 12 residues. V lost 8 bases and J 1 base, leaving 7 bases between the germline ends. The germline CDR1 and CDR2 sequences are MDHEN and SYDVKM. CDR3 protein: CASRRGTDTQYF. The CDR3 region has the DNA TGTGCCAGCCGCCGGGGCACAGATACGCAGTATTTT.

The chain uses TRBV27 and TRBJ2-6; weak D call: TRBD1 (5 bases). The CDR3 is 16 amino acids. Germline CDR1 MNHEY, CDR2 SMNVEV (reference sequence). V shed 2 bases and J shed 0 bases, with 8 bases lying between them. CDR3 DNA: TGTGCCAGCAGTTTACAGGGTCGCTCTGGGGCCAACGTCCTGACTTTC. Translation: CASSLQGRSGANVLTF.

As concerns this clone: One end of the junction is discordant with germline, which a read error may explain. The rearrangement links TRBV7-3 to TRBJ1-5; TRBD1 might be the D (5 bases). Germline assignment: CDR1 SGHTA and CDR2 FQGTGA. This CDR3 comprises 14 residues. Here the CDR3 DNA reads TGTGCCAGCAGCGTAACAGGAGGCGATCAGCCCCAGCATTTT. Protein product: CASSVTGGDQPQHF.

The chain employs TRBV28 and TRBJ2-7; 9 bases match TRBD2. This CDR3 comprises 14 residues. The V gene's germline CDR1 is MDHEN and CDR2 SYDVKM. The V gene end was trimmed by 8 bases and the J gene end by 3 bases; junction bases not matched to a gene: 8. The CDR3 sequence: CASGGSGRNYEQYF. CDR3 sequence (DNA): TGTGCCAGCGGGGGAAGCGGGAGGAACTACGAGCAGTACTTC.

This chain uses TRBV3-1 (or the pseudogene TRBV3-2) with TRBJ2-1, with unresolved D. V was pared by 5 bases and J by 1 base, with 9 bases between. The CDR3 contains 14 residues. The germline gives CDR1 LGHDT, CDR2 YNNKEL (reference sequence). The CDR3 sequence is CASSSPRSYNEQFF. CDR3 bases: TGTGCCAGCAGCTCCCCCCGGTCCTACAATGAGCAGTTCTTC.

This chain connects TRBV19 to TRBJ1-5, with D possibly TRBD1 on 5 matching bases. The CDR3 sequence is 17 residues long. The V gene lost 5 bases and the J gene lost 2 bases, with 19 bases spanning the gap. Germline loops: CDR1 LNHDA, CDR2 SQIVND (reference sequence). As DNA, the CDR3 is TGTGCCAGTAGTCTTTGGGGGGGTGACAGAGGCAATCAGCCCCAGCATTTT. It yields the protein CASSLWGGDRGNQPQHF.

The chain carries TRBV13 and TRBJ2-7; no definite D call. With 0 bases removed from V and 2 bases from J, the gap between germline ends came to 8 bases. The germline CDR1 and CDR2 sequences are PRHDT and FYEKMQ (reference sequence). This CDR3 has 14 residues. The CDR3: CASSLGQATYEQYF. The CDR3, as DNA: TGTGCCAGCAGCTTAGGCCAGGCGACCTACGAGCAGTACTTC.